The next 14 T cell receptor beta chains were all read from a single sample in a study of shared clonotypes between healthy human individuals. Sequencing was performed with immunoSEQ multiplex PCR; in TCRdb, only in-frame clones are kept and a portion is missing. The table includes 2,500,000 or so clones, around 90% detected once. Sequencing was carried out using naive CD4+ T cells from PBMCs. The subset denotes: CD45RA+ positively selected. The receptors originated from a man aged 18 to 29 in good health. Some clones in this sample may be carry-over from other donors' samples.

V usage is TRBV5-5 and J usage is TRBJ2-7, with a tentative D call TRBD1 (6 bases). This CDR3 has 12 amino acids. The V and J ends lost 4 bases and 4 bases respectively, with 9 bases between them. Germline CDR1 reads SGHKS; CDR2 reads YYEKEE (reference sequence). The CDR3 DNA follows: TGTGCCAGCAGCCCACAGGGTTACGAGCAGTACTTC. Translating it yields CASSPQGYEQYF. The variable domain in full, completed from reference TRBV5-5 and TRBJ2-7, reads DAGVTQSPTHLIKTRGQQVTLRCSPISGHKSVSWYQQVLGQGPQFIFQYYEKEERGRGNFPDRFSARQFPNYSSELNVNALLLGDSALYLCASSPQGYEQYFGPGTRLTVT.

This clone was observed a single time. CDR3 in amino acids: CASSSRGNGYEQYF. CDR3 coding DNA: TGTGCCAGCAGCTCCAGGGGGAACGGCTACGAGCAGTACTTC. The chain joins TRBV7-2 to TRBJ2-7; 7 bases fit TRBD1. The length of the CDR3 is 14 residues. In germline, CDR1 is SGHTA, CDR2 FQGNSA. The trim removed 4 bases at V and 3 bases at J, leaving 6 bases unmatched.

The rearrangement links TRBV25-1 to TRBJ2-5, with TRBD2 as a possible D gene (6 bases). The CDR3 extends over 15 amino acids. The V end lost 6 bases, the J end lost 2 bases, and 16 bases lay between the germline ends. CDR1 MGHDK and CDR2 SYGVNS come from the germline V gene. The CDR3 bases are TGTGCCAGCAGCTCGACGAGTAGCGGACAAGAGACCCAGTACTTC. Its translation is CASSSTSSGQETQYF.

J is TRBJ2-7 and V is TRBV5-6; D not resolved. Looked up from germline, CDR1 is SGHDT and CDR2 is YYEEEE. The CDR3 sequence is 12 residues long. Trimming removed 10 bases from V and 6 bases from J, with 17 bases in between. CDR3 DNA sequence: TGTGCCGGTGGGGTGTCTGGCGTCGAGCAGTACTTC. This gives the protein CAGGVSGVEQYF. Variable domain in full (rest from reference TRBV5-6 and TRBJ2-7): DAGVTQSPTHLIKTRGQQVTLRCSPKSGHDTVSWYQQALGQGPQFIFQYYEEEERQRGNFPDRFSGHQFPNYSSELNVNALLLGDSALYLCAGGVSGVEQYFGPGTRLTVT.

The chain couples TRBV28 to TRBJ2-1; the D is unclear. Germline values: CDR1 MDHEN, CDR2 SYDVKM. This CDR3 has 11 residues. Trimming pared 6 bases from V and 4 bases from J, leaving 4 bases between. As DNA, the CDR3 is TGTGCCAGCAGGTGGTACAATGAGCAGTTCTTC. This gives the protein CASRWYNEQFF. The full variable domain, completed using reference TRBV28 and TRBJ2-1, is DVKVTQSSRYLVKRTGEKVFLECVQDMDHENMFWYRQDPGLGLRLIYFSYDVKMKEKGDIPEGYSVSREKKERFSLILESASTNQTSMYLCASRWYNEQFFGPGTRLTVL.

The chain couples TRBV10-3 to TRBJ2-5; TRBD1 is a possible D gene (5 bases). V shed 2 bases and J shed 2 bases, with 9 bases lying between them. The CDR3 spans 14 residues. Germline V gene lookup returns CDR1 ENHRY and CDR2 SYGVKD. As DNA, the CDR3 is TGTGCCATCAGTGAGCCGGACATTCAAGAGACCCAGTACTTC. Its translation is CAISEPDIQETQYF.

V and J are TRBV20-1 and TRBJ2-1, with D uncertain. Deletions cut 7 bases from V and 5 bases from J, with 6 bases between. CDR3 size: 10 residues. The germline CDR1 and CDR2 sequences are DFQATT and SNEGSKA (reference sequence). The chain's CDR3 is CSVLHNEQFF. CDR3 coding DNA: TGCAGTGTTCTCCACAATGAGCAGTTCTTC.

The chain carries TRBV19 and TRBJ1-1; a possible D gene is TRBD1 (6 bases). Germline values: CDR1 LNHDA, CDR2 SQIVND (reference sequence). The V gene lost 6 bases and the J gene lost 2 bases, with 13 bases spanning the gap. The CDR3 spans 14 residues. CDR3 nucleotides: TGTGCCAGTAGGGCCGGACAGCTTAACACTGAAGCTTTCTTT. It translates to CASRAGQLNTEAFF.

The V call is TRBV4-1, the J call TRBJ1-2; 10 bases are a match to TRBD1. The CDR3 loop spans 20 amino acids. From germline, CDR1 is MGHRA and CDR2 YSYEKL. With V trimmed by 1 base and J by 4 bases, 18 bases remained unmatched. The CDR3 nucleotides are TGCGCCAGCAGCCAAGTTCGCCCCGGGACAGGGGTTCCCTTCCTCTATGGCTACACCTTC. Protein sequence: CASSQVRPGTGVPFLYGYTF.

This clone has only one observation. This chain joins TRBV6-5 and TRBJ1-1, with D tentatively TRBD1 (5 bases). The CDR3 loop spans 14 amino acids. Germline CDR1 and CDR2: MNHEY and SVGAGI. Trimming shortened V by 5 bases and J by 4 bases, and 14 bases separated the two germline ends. CDR3 in amino acids: CASSRQGVGTEAFF. The DNA for the CDR3 is TGTGCCAGCAGTAGGCAGGGTGTCGGCACTGAAGCTTTCTTT.

This chain connects TRBV10-1 to TRBJ1-4; D ambiguous. CDR1 is WNHNN, CDR2 SYGVQD, per germline (reference sequence). The germline V and J ends were trimmed by 0 bases and 15 bases, with 11 bases remaining between them. The CDR3 loop spans 12 amino acids. CDR3 sequence reads: CASSESNGAVFF. The CDR3, as DNA: TGCGCCAGCAGTGAGTCGAACGGAGCGGTGTTTTTT.

The gene calls are TRBV10-3 and TRBJ1-1; D not certain. Trimming left V 2 bases short and J 4 bases short, with 14 bases between. The CDR3 totals 15 residues. Germline V CDR1 and CDR2: ENHRY, SYGVKD. CDR3 region: CAISEPFGSGTEAFF. The CDR3 DNA sequence: TGTGCCATCAGTGAGCCTTTCGGGAGTGGCACTGAAGCTTTCTTT.

This chain uses TRBV2 with TRBJ2-5; 7 bases line up with TRBD2. V gave up 6 bases and J gave up 4 bases; unmatched junction bases: 17. Germline V CDR1 and CDR2: SNHLY, FYNNEI. This CDR3 is 17 amino acids long. CDR3 DNA sequence: TGTGCCAGCAGCCTCCGCCCATCTCTCGGCGGGAGAGAGACCCAGTACTTC. It yields the protein CASSLRPSLGGRETQYF.

The chain recombines TRBV28 with TRBJ2-2; D possibly corresponds to TRBD2 (6 bases). The CDR3 extends over 16 amino acids. Trimming pared 6 bases from V and 5 bases from J, leaving 19 bases between. Germline V gene lookup returns CDR1 MDHEN and CDR2 SYDVKM. CDR3 DNA sequence: TGTGCCAGCAGGGGGCCGGGAAGGAGGGATACCGGGGAGCTGTTTTTT. Translating gives CASRGPGRRDTGELFF.